This T cell receptor (beta chain) was observed in a study of CD8 T cells in Susac syndrome. Whole-study context: Patients with Susac syndrome were therapy-naive, on corticosteroids, or on intravenous immunoglobulin alone at the time that blood was drawn.

As concerns this clonotype: Its specificity is not known.

RNA amounts of about 0.5 to 1 ug underwent reverse transcription with random hexamers. The amplification used immunoSEQ multiplex PCR on TCR beta CDR3; it spanned 54 Vbeta and 13 Jbeta. MiXCR, run by TCRdb on the immunoSEQ multiplex PCR reads, gives a single entry per CDR3 protein. Of roughly 200,000 distinct CDR3 sequences in the sample, over 75% are singletons; the top ten hold approximately 0.09%. Study conclusions and caveats: The authors found no clonal expansion in Susac syndrome CD4+ T cell repertoires.

Germline CDR1 and CDR2: SGHRS and YFSETQ. The CDR3 runs to 14 residues. V lost 2 bases and J lost 3; bases outside the gene matches: 5. The chain recombines TRBV5-1 with TRBJ2-7; 7 nucleotides match TRBD2. The sample taken for sequencing was CD4+ T cells from PBMCs. The receptor comes from a human donor with Susac syndrome. The CDR3 protein is CASSLEREFYEQYF. The CDR3 DNA reads as TGCGCCAGCAGCTTAGAGCGGGAATTCTACGAGCAGTACTTC.